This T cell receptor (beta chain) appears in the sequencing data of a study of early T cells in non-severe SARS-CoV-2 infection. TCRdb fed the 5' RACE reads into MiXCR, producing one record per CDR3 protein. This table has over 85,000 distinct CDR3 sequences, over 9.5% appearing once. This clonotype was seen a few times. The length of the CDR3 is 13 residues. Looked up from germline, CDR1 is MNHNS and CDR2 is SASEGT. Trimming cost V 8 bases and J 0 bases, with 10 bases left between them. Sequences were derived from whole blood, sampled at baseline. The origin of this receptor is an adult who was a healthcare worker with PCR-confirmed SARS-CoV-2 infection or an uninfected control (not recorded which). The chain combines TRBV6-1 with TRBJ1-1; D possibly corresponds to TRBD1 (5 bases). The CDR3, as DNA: TGTGCCAGCTTTGGACACTTGAACACTGAAGCTTTCTTT. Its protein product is CASFGHLNTEAFF.